The 32 T cell receptor beta chains listed next were all sequenced from one sample in a study of memory CD4+ T cells and cytomegalovirus serostatus. Produced via immunoSEQ multiplex PCR; TCRdb's table is partial and in-frame only. The sample holds about 44,000 clones; over 60% are singletons and the top ten take around 1.1%. Single viable CD3+CD4+CD8-CD45RO+ cells were sorted as the memory CD4+ T cells. The specimen was memory CD4+ T cells from blood. Receptors originate from an adult in good health and CMV-seronegative.

The chain employs TRBV2 and TRBJ1-5; 7 bases match TRBD1. This CDR3 region has 13 residues. CDR1 and CDR2 from the germline V gene are SNHLY and FYNNEI. The junction had 8 bases not matched to a gene; V was cut back by 10 bases and J by 5 bases. As DNA, the CDR3 is TGTGCCACGGGGACAGAAAGGGATCAGCCCCAGCATTTT. Translating it yields CATGTERDQPQHF.

In regard to this clone: Other DNA sequences in the same sample also yield this CDR3. This sequence joins TRBV18 and TRBJ2-7; D uncertain. CDR3 length: 13 residues. The germline V gene has CDR1 KGHSH and CDR2 LQKENI. V dropped 3 bases and J dropped 7 bases, with 13 bases sitting between them. Here the CDR3 DNA reads TGTGCCAGCTCACCGTCCGACACGAGGGAGCAGTACTTC. Protein sequence: CASSPSDTREQYF.

V usage is TRBV18 and J usage is TRBJ1-6; D is ambiguous. Germline CDR1 is KGHSH and CDR2 is LQKENI. This CDR3 has 12 residues. V lost 5 bases and J lost 8, with 7 bases in between. The CDR3 reads CASSTSDSPLHF. The CDR3 nucleotides read TGTGCCAGCTCAACGTCCGATTCACCCCTCCACTTT.

The genes are TRBV30 and TRBJ1-2; D is ambiguous. This CDR3 is 14 amino acids long. Germline CDR1 GTSNPN, CDR2 SVGIG (reference sequence). The germline V and J ends were trimmed by 2 bases and 4 bases, with 14 bases remaining between them. The CDR3: CAWSLQGIAYGYTF. The CDR3 nucleotides read TGTGCCTGGAGTCTCCAAGGGATCGCCTATGGCTACACCTTC.

About this clone: Other nucleotide sequences in the sample specify the same CDR3. The chain joins TRBV5-1 to TRBJ1-1; D not resolved. V gave up 0 bases and J gave up 8 bases, with 8 bases separating them. Per the germline V gene, CDR1 is SGHRS and CDR2 is YFSETQ. This CDR3 contains 12 residues. CDR3 DNA sequence: TGCGCCAGCAGCTTGGACCCCGGAGAAGCTTTCTTT. Translation: CASSLDPGEAFF. Full variable domain (rest looked up from reference TRBV5-1 and TRBJ1-1): KAGVTQTPRYLIKTRGQQVTLSCSPISGHRSVSWYQQTPGQGLQFLFEYFSETQRNKGNFPGRFSGRQFSNSRSEMNVSTLELGDSALYLCASSLDPGEAFFGQGTRLTVV.

CDR3 coding DNA: TGTGCCAGCAGCTCGGGGGGTCAGCGCACCGGGGAGCTGTTTTTT. Amino acid sequence: CASSSGGQRTGELFF. The genes are TRBV5-4 and TRBJ2-2; TRBD2 agrees at 7 bases. The CDR3 is 15 residues long. After removal of 3 bases from V and 4 bases from J, the junction contained 6 bases not matched to a gene. In germline, CDR1 is SGHNT, CDR2 YYREEE (reference sequence).

The chain uses TRBV5-1 and TRBJ2-5; D assignment may be TRBD1 or TRBD2 (5 bases each). Trimming cost V 2 bases and J 5 bases, with 7 bases left between them. The CDR3 is made up of 12 amino acids. CDR1 is SGHRS and CDR2 is YFSETQ in the germline V gene. The CDR3 sequence: CASSFGGETQYF. In nucleotides, the CDR3 is TGCGCCAGCAGCTTTGGGGGTGAGACCCAGTACTTC.

This clone appeared once. This chain connects TRBV10-1 to TRBJ2-2; TRBD1 agrees at 8 bases. Germline V gene lookup returns CDR1 WNHNN and CDR2 SYGVQD (reference sequence). The CDR3 is made up of 14 amino acids. With 9 bases clipped from V and 0 bases from J, the junction kept 3 bases outside the gene matches. As DNA, the CDR3 is TGCGCCAGTGGGGACAGGACGAACACCGGGGAGCTGTTTTTT. It translates to CASGDRTNTGELFF.

The gene calls are TRBV4-2 and TRBJ1-1; D gene ambiguous. Germline CDR1 is LGHNA and CDR2 is YNFKEQ. This CDR3 is built from 14 residues. The germline V and J ends were trimmed by 0 bases and 1 base, with 6 bases remaining between them. In DNA, the CDR3 is TGTGCCAGCAGCCAAGACTCAGGGAACACTGAAGCTTTCTTT. Amino acids: CASSQDSGNTEAFF.

The V and J genes are TRBV29-1 and TRBJ1-2; D gene uncertain. Germline V gene sequence: CDR1 SQVTM, CDR2 ANQGSEA. CDR3 length: 14 amino acids. Trimming removed 5 bases at V and 0 bases at J, with 13 bases between. The chain's CDR3 is CSVLIPGPNYGYTF. The DNA for the CDR3 is TGCAGCGTTTTGATCCCCGGACCTAACTATGGCTACACCTTC.

The chain employs TRBV30 and TRBJ1-2, with 10 bases fitting TRBD1. The V segment lost 5 bases and the J segment 5 bases; nucleotides outside the gene matches: 5. Germline assignment: CDR1 GTSNPN and CDR2 SVGIG (reference sequence). The CDR3 runs to 13 residues. CDR3 sequence (DNA): TGTGCCTGGTCCGGGACAGGGGTGTATGGCTACACCTTC. Translation gives CAWSGTGVYGYTF.

The chain carries TRBV5-1 and TRBJ2-1; 10 nucleotides align to TRBD1. Germline V gene lookup returns CDR1 SGHRS and CDR2 YFSETQ. The V gene end was trimmed by 4 bases and the J gene end by 3 bases; junction bases not matched to a gene: 4. The CDR3 runs 15 residues. The CDR3 protein is CASSVTGGHYNEQFF. The DNA of the CDR3 is TGCGCCAGCAGCGTGACAGGGGGCCACTACAATGAGCAGTTCTTC.

The chain links TRBV7-2 to TRBJ2-5, with a possible D match to TRBD1 (5 bases). CDR1 and CDR2 from the germline V gene are SGHTA and FQGNSA. This CDR3 spans 17 amino acids. The ends were cut back, 4 bases at V and 5 bases at J, with 23 bases in the middle. The DNA of the CDR3 is TGTGCCAGCAGCTCCATTAAGGCTAGGGGCAGGGTGGAGACCCAGTACTTC. Its translation is CASSSIKARGRVETQYF.

This rearrangement joins TRBV29-1 to TRBJ2-3; D not resolved. Looked up from germline, CDR1 is SQVTM and CDR2 is ANQGSEA. V was shortened by 5 bases and J by 0 bases, with 9 bases between the two germline ends. There are 13 residues in the CDR3. The CDR3 region is CSVMTVSTDTQYF. The CDR3, as DNA: TGCAGCGTTATGACGGTTAGCACAGATACGCAGTATTTT.

This chain links TRBV4-1 with TRBJ2-7; 12 bases align to TRBD2. The CDR3 is 16 amino acids. The V gene end was trimmed by 1 base and the J gene end by 1 base; junction bases not matched to a gene: 2. Germline V CDR1 and CDR2: MGHRA, YSYEKL. CDR3 in DNA: TGCGCCAGCAGCCAAGTTGGACTAGCGGGGTCCTACGAGCAGTACTTC. Translation gives CASSQVGLAGSYEQYF.

This rearrangement joins TRBV2 to TRBJ2-3; no reliable D call. In germline, CDR1 is SNHLY, CDR2 FYNNEI. This CDR3 is 13 amino acids long. V was cut by 4 bases and J by 5 bases, with 10 bases left in between. Here the CDR3 DNA reads TGTGCCAGCAGTGTGGGTTCGGAAGATACGCAGTATTTT. This codes for CASSVGSEDTQYF.

This clone was observed a single time. The chain employs TRBV30 and TRBJ1-2; TRBD1 agrees at 7 bases. Germline V gene lookup returns CDR1 GTSNPN and CDR2 SVGIG (reference sequence). This CDR3 has 12 amino acids. V trimming: 7 bases; J trimming: 6 bases; junction bases outside the gene matches: 8. The CDR3 region has the DNA TGTGCCTCGGACGACAGGGTCCATGGCTACACCTTC. Protein sequence: CASDDRVHGYTF. Full variable domain (rest looked up from reference TRBV30 and TRBJ1-2): SQTIHQWPATLVQPVGSPLSLECTVEGTSNPNLYWYRQAAGRGLQLLFYSVGIGQISSEVPQNLSASRPQDRQFILSSKKLLLSDSGFYLCASDDRVHGYTFGSGTRLTVV.

The chain links TRBV5-1 to TRBJ1-6, with D tentatively TRBD1 (5 bases). Deletions cut 2 bases from V and 6 bases from J, with 12 bases between. This CDR3 is built from 15 residues. Germline assignment: CDR1 SGHRS and CDR2 YFSETQ. CDR3 nucleotide sequence: TGCGCCAGCAGCTTCGGGGCGAATGGTAATTCACCCCTCCACTTT. It codes for CASSFGANGNSPLHF.

This clone appeared a single time. The chain carries TRBV2 and TRBJ2-5; D not resolved. The end of the DNA aligns better with TRBJ2-7, so the J call may be wrong. This CDR3 is 14 amino acids long. Germline-derived CDR1 and CDR2 are SNHLY and FYNNEI. CDR3 bases: TGTGCCAGCGCGACGGGCAGGAAGATCTACGAGCAGTACTTC. This translates into CASATGRKIYEQYF.

This clone was seen a handful of times. This chain joins TRBV18 and TRBJ1-2; D call uncertain. From germline, CDR1 is KGHSH and CDR2 LQKENI. V lost 5 bases and J 2 bases, leaving 9 bases between the germline ends. The CDR3 spans 13 residues. CDR3 protein: CASSTQRNYGYTF. The CDR3 DNA sequence: TGTGCCAGCTCAACACAGAGGAACTATGGCTACACCTTC.

The rearrangement joins TRBV19 to TRBJ1-1, with 7 bases matching TRBD1. Per germline, CDR1 LNHDA and CDR2 SQIVND (reference sequence). This CDR3 has 15 residues. V shed 7 bases and J 4 bases; nucleotides not matched to a gene: 12. CDR3: CASTPVWAGGTEAFF. CDR3 nucleotide sequence: TGTGCCAGTACCCCCGTGTGGGCAGGGGGCACTGAAGCTTTCTTT.

A word on this clone: Relative to the germline gene, one junction end is altered; a read error may explain this. This chain links TRBV7-7 with TRBJ2-2; D is unresolved. The CDR3 totals 13 residues. Germline CDR1 is SSHAT and CDR2 is FNYEAQ (reference sequence). The CDR3 DNA sequence: TGTGCTAGCAGCTTAACTATAACCGGGGAGCTGTTTTTT. This gives the protein CASSLTITGELFF.

The gene calls are TRBV7-2 and TRBJ1-2, with D possibly TRBD1 on 5 matching bases. The CDR3 length is 15 residues. The germline V and J ends were trimmed by 0 bases and 7 bases, with 15 bases remaining between them. Germline loops: CDR1 SGHTA, CDR2 FQGNSA. This CDR3 reads CASSLARGVSAGYTF. CDR3 DNA: TGTGCCAGCAGCTTAGCGAGGGGAGTGAGCGCTGGCTACACCTTC.

V gene TRBV12-1 combines with J gene TRBJ2-5; the table's TRBD2 call for D was not verified on the DNA. TRBV12-1 is annotated as a pseudogene. CDR3 length: 16 amino acids. The CDR3 reads CASSFPREGYQETQYF. In nucleotides, the CDR3 is TGTGCCAGCAGCTTTCCGCGGGAGGGGTACCAAGAGACCCAGTACTTC.

Concerning this clone itself: One end of the junction is discordant with germline, which a read error may explain. The J gene is TRBJ2-7, the V gene TRBV12-5, with D perhaps TRBD1 (6 bases). Germline CDR1 reads LGHNT; CDR2 reads FRNRAP. The CDR3 has 11 amino acids. The CDR3 coding sequence is TGTGCTAGTGGTCGGCCAGGGGTGCAAGACTTC. Protein sequence: CASGRPGVQDF.

The DNA of the CDR3 is TGTGCCAGCAGCCGGGACCCCGGGGAGCTGTTTTTT. Translation gives CASSRDPGELFF. This chain uses TRBV11-3 with TRBJ2-2, with D possibly being TRBD1 or TRBD2 (5 bases each). CDR3 length equals 12 residues. In germline, CDR1 is SGHNT, CDR2 YENEEA. With 5 bases removed from V and 6 bases from J, the gap between germline ends came to 7 bases.

This chain uses TRBV11-2 with TRBJ1-1; no clear D gene. The ends were cut back, 2 bases at V and 1 base at J, with 8 bases in the middle. Germline V gene sequence: CDR1 SGHAT, CDR2 FQNNGV. CDR3 length: 14 residues. The chain's CDR3 is CASSLLWSNTEAFF. The CDR3 DNA reads as TGTGCCAGCAGCTTATTATGGTCGAACACTGAAGCTTTCTTT.

J is TRBJ1-1 and V is TRBV5-1, with TRBD1 as a possible D gene (6 bases). V lost 0 bases to trimming and J lost 3 bases, with 12 bases between them. The CDR3 is 15 amino acids. Germline lookup yields CDR1 SGHRS and CDR2 YFSETQ. CDR3 region: CASSLGGGMDTEAFF. The CDR3 coding sequence is TGCGCCAGCAGCTTGGGAGGGGGAATGGACACTGAAGCTTTCTTT.

This chain connects TRBV13 to TRBJ1-2; D remains unclear. Trimming removed 3 bases at V and 5 bases at J, with 10 bases between. This CDR3 region has 13 residues. Germline CDR1 and CDR2: PRHDT and FYEKMQ (reference sequence). CDR3 loop: CASSFIGDYGYTF. Written as DNA, the CDR3 is TGTGCCAGCAGCTTCATAGGCGATTATGGCTACACCTTC.

The V call is TRBV27, the J call TRBJ2-3; 7 bases fit TRBD2. This CDR3 is built from 17 residues. Germline loops: CDR1 MNHEY, CDR2 SMNVEV (reference sequence). V trimming: 5 bases; J trimming: 5 bases; junction bases outside the gene matches: 16. Here the CDR3 DNA reads TGTGCCAGCAGTCGCTGGTCCGGGAGGAAGGGCGGAGATACGCAGTATTTT. Residues: CASSRWSGRKGGDTQYF.

The J gene is TRBJ2-5, the V gene TRBV7-2; weak D call: TRBD1 (7 bases). V lost 3 bases and J 5 bases, leaving 19 bases between the germline ends. The CDR3 length is 16 residues. CDR1 and CDR2 (germline): SGHTA, FQGNSA. The CDR3 DNA reads as TGTGCCAGCAGCTTCAGGACAGGAGGAGGGAGGGAGACCCAGTACTTC. Its translation: CASSFRTGGGRETQYF.

V and J are TRBV6-1 and TRBJ2-1; 7 nucleotides match TRBD1. Germline assignment: CDR1 MNHNS and CDR2 SASEGT. The J segment lost 3 bases and the V segment lost 4 bases, leaving 3 bases of the junction unmatched. The CDR3 runs 14 residues. The CDR3 coding sequence is TGTGCCAGCAGTGTAGACAGGGTCTACAATGAGCAGTTCTTC. Encoded protein: CASSVDRVYNEQFF.